The next 9 T cell receptor beta chains were all read from a single sample in a study of cytomegalovirus exposure and HLA in healthy donors. PCR involved 60 Vbeta and 13 Jbeta primers. The method was immunoSEQ multiplex PCR; TCRdb's version includes in-frame clones alone and lacks a portion of them. This sample has 130,000 to 150,000 clones, with under 85% found just once. Source material: PBMCs. These receptors originate from a middle-aged woman in good health and CMV-seropositive.

The V call is TRBV19, the J call TRBJ2-5; TRBD2 agrees at 10 bases. V dropped 7 bases and J dropped 5; count of bases not matched to a gene: 10. Germline V lookup: CDR1 LNHDA, CDR2 SQIVND (reference sequence). The CDR3 length is 15 residues. The CDR3: CASTPSGGAMETQYF. The CDR3 DNA is TGTGCCAGTACCCCGAGCGGGGGGGCAATGGAGACCCAGTACTTC.

This clone was observed a handful of times. The chain couples TRBV12-5 to TRBJ1-5; TRBD1 matches 7 bases. CDR3 length: 18 amino acids. Germline-derived CDR1 and CDR2 are LGHNT and FRNRAP. J was trimmed by 1 base and V by 7 bases; bases with no gene match: 16. The CDR3 region has the DNA TGTGCTAGTGCCATCATCTGGGACAGCTCTAGGAGCAATCAGCCCCAGCATTTT. Translation gives CASAIIWDSSRSNQPQHF. Supplemented by reference TRBV12-5 and TRBJ1-5, the full variable domain reads DARVTQTPRHKVTEMGQEVTMRCQPILGHNTVFWYRQTMMQGLELLAYFRNRAPLDDSGMPKDRFSAEMPDATLATLKIQPSEPRDSAVYFCASAIIWDSSRSNQPQHFGDGTRLSIL.

The chain has TRBV6-4 and TRBJ1-5, with 7 bases lining up with TRBD1. V shed 10 bases and J 5 bases; nucleotides not matched to a gene: 11. CDR1 and CDR2 (germline): MRHNA, SNTAGT. This CDR3 region has 14 residues. The CDR3 DNA reads TGTGCCACCCCTTTTTGGGACAGCCATCAGCCCCAGCATTTT. Its protein is CATPFWDSHQPQHF.

The chain employs TRBV6-5 and TRBJ1-5; maybe TRBD1 (5 bases). Germline V gene sequence: CDR1 MNHEY, CDR2 SVGAGI. This CDR3 contains 16 residues. Trimming removed 0 bases at V and 5 bases at J, with 14 bases between. The CDR3 coding sequence is TGTGCCAGCAGTTACTCGATGGGGCAGGGTCATCAGCCCCAGCATTTT. It yields the protein CASSYSMGQGHQPQHF.

With regard to this clone: A junction boundary mismatches the germline segment, possibly from a read error. The gene calls are TRBV7-9 and TRBJ2-7; 9 bases match TRBD2. The CDR3 is 15 residues long. CDR1 and CDR2 (germline): SEHNR, FQNEAQ (reference sequence). CDR3 protein: CSSSSDLAGVYEQYF. In DNA form, the CDR3 reads TGTTCCAGCAGCTCTGATTTAGCGGGGGTCTACGAGCAGTACTTC.

In its sample, this clone was seen a few times. The chain uses TRBV19 and TRBJ1-4; D remains unclear. From germline, CDR1 is LNHDA and CDR2 SQIVND (reference sequence). The germline V and J ends were trimmed by 3 bases and 8 bases, with 10 bases remaining between them. CDR3 size: 13 residues. The CDR3 DNA is TGTGCCAGTAGTATCTCTTTCAGGGAAAAACTGTTTTTT. Translation: CASSISFREKLFF.

V is TRBV6-1 and J is TRBJ2-7; D uncertain. This CDR3 is 15 amino acids long. V shed 1 base and J shed 1 base, with 11 bases lying between them. CDR1 is MNHNS and CDR2 is SASEGT in the germline V gene. The CDR3 spells CASSEERLLSYEQYF. DNA for the CDR3: TGTGCCAGCAGTGAAGAGAGGCTACTTTCCTACGAGCAGTACTTC.

This chain joins TRBV5-1 and TRBJ2-2; the match to TRBD1 covers 11 bases. The CDR3 runs to 15 residues. The ends lost 2 bases at V and 6 bases at J; junction bases unmatched: 3. In germline, CDR1 is SGHRS, CDR2 YFSETQ. Here the CDR3 reads CASSFLGQGAGELFF. The CDR3 region has the DNA TGCGCCAGCAGCTTCCTGGGACAGGGGGCCGGGGAGCTGTTTTTT. Full variable domain (outside the CDR3, taken from reference TRBV5-1 and TRBJ2-2): KAGVTQTPRYLIKTRGQQVTLSCSPISGHRSVSWYQQTPGQGLQFLFEYFSETQRNKGNFPGRFSGRQFSNSRSEMNVSTLELGDSALYLCASSFLGQGAGELFFGEGSRLTVL.

The V call is TRBV7-3, the J call TRBJ2-1, with D unclear. The CDR3 contains 13 residues. CDR1 is SGHTA and CDR2 is FQGTGA in the germline V gene. The V gene lost 2 bases and the J gene lost 5 bases, with 7 bases spanning the gap. CDR3 sequence: CASSLSTDNEQFF. In DNA form, the CDR3 reads TGTGCCAGCAGCTTATCGACTGACAATGAGCAGTTCTTC.